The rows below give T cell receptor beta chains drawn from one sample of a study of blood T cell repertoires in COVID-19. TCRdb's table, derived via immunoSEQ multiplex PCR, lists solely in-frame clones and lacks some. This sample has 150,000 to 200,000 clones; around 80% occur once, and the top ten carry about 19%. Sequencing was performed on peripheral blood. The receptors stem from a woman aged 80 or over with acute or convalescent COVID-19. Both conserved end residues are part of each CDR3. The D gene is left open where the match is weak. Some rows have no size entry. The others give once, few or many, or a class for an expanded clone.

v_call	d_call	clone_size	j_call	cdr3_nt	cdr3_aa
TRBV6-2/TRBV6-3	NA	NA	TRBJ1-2	TGTGCCAGCAGTTACTCTAGAGAGCTCTATGGCTACACCTTC	CASSYSRELYGYTF
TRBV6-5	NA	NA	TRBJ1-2	TGTGCCAGCAGTTACTCGTCAGGGGCCGCCCGCTATGGCTACACCTTC	CASSYSSGAARYGYTF
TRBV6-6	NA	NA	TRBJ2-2	TGTGCCAGCAGCAGTTATAAATCCACCGGGGAGCTGTTTTTT	CASSSYKSTGELFF
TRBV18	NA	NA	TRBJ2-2	TGTGCCAGCTCACCATTCGCCGGGGAGCTGTTTTTT	CASSPFAGELFF
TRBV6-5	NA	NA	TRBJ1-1	TGTGCCAGCAGTATACAGGGTTGGAGGACTGAAGCTTTCTTT	CASSIQGWRTEAFF
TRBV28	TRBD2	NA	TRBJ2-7	TGTGCCAGCAGGCCCGGGACTAATTACTACGAGCAGTACTTC	CASRPGTNYYEQYF
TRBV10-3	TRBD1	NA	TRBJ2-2	TGTGCCATCAGGAACGCCGGGACAGGGCTGACGAACACCGGGGAGCTGTTTTTT	CAIRNAGTGLTNTGELFF
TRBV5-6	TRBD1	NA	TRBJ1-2	TGTGCCAGCAGCTCCCGGACAGGGCTCGTTATTGGATATGGCTACACCTTC	CASSSRTGLVIGYGYTF
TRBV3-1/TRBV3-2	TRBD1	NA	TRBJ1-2	TGTGCCAGCAGCCTTCCGACAGGGTTAGGCTACACCTTC	CASSLPTGLGYTF
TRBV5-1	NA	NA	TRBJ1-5	TGCGCCAGCAGCTTTCGGGGGGGAGATCAGCCCCAGCATTTT	CASSFRGGDQPQHF
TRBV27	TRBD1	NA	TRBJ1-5	TGTGCCAGGACCGGACAGGGGAGAGGGTATAGCAATCAGCCCCAGCATTTT	CARTGQGRGYSNQPQHF
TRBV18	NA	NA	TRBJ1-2	TGTGCCAGCTCACCGAAGGACAGTACTTACAACTATGGCTACACCTTC	CASSPKDSTYNYGYTF
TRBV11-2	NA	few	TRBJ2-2	TGTGCCAGCAGCGAGGGTACGAACACCGGGGAGCTGTTTTTT	CASSEGTNTGELFF
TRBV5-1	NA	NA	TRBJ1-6	TGCGCCAGCAGTTCCGGGTTAGCAGGGCTTGAGAATTCACCCCTCCACTTT	CASSSGLAGLENSPLHF
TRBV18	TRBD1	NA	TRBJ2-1	TGTGCCAGCTCACCCCGGGACAGTCGGATAAATGAGCAGTTCTTC	CASSPRDSRINEQFF
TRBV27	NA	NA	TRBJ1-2	TGTGCCAGCAGTTCGGGCCTCCCAGGGGATTATGGCTACACCTTC	CASSSGLPGDYGYTF
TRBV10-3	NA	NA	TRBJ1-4	TGTGCCATTCAGGGGACAACAAATGAAAAACTGTTTTTT	CAIQGTTNEKLFF
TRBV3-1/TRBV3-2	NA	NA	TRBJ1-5	TGTGCCAGCAGCCTGAGGGGGAGCAATCAGCCCCAGCATTTT	CASSLRGSNQPQHF
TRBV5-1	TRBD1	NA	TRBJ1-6	TGCGCCAGCAGCCCCGGAGGGGGCAGCACCTCACCCCTCCACTTT	CASSPGGGSTSPLHF
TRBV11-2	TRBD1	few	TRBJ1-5	TGTGCCAGCAGCCAGACAGGGAGCAATCAGCCCCAGCATTTT	CASSQTGSNQPQHF
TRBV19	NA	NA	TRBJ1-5	TGTGCCAGTAACCCAGGCATTAGCAATCAGCCCCAGCATTTT	CASNPGISNQPQHF
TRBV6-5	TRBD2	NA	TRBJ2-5	TGTGCCAGCAGGGGCGGGGGGGCCTCGGAGACCCAGTACTTC	CASRGGGASETQYF
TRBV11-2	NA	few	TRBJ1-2	TGTGCCAGCAGCTCCCTCATACCAGGGGTCGGCTACACCTTC	CASSSLIPGVGYTF
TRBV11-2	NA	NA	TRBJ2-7	TGTGCCAGCAGCTTAGCCGGGGGAGTGATCTACGAGCAGTACTTC	CASSLAGGVIYEQYF
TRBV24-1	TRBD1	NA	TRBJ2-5	TGTGCCACCAGTGATTCCCCGGGACAGGGGGGAGAGACCCAGTACTTC	CATSDSPGQGGETQYF
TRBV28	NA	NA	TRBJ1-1	TGTGCCAGCAGTTTAGACTCACGTGAAGCTTTCTTT	CASSLDSREAFF
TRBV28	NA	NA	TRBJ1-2	TGTGCCAGCGGATCCGGGACAAACTATGGCTACACCTTC	CASGSGTNYGYTF
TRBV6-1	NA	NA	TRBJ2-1	TGTGCCAGCAGTGACGGAGCTTACAATGAGCAGTTCTTC	CASSDGAYNEQFF
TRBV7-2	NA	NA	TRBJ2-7	TGTGCCAGCAGCTTAGGGAGGGCCCCCTACGAGCAGTACTTC	CASSLGRAPYEQYF
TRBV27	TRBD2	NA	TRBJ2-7	TGTGCCAGCAGTTTATGGGCGGGGGGGAAGTACGAGCAGTACTTC	CASSLWAGGKYEQYF
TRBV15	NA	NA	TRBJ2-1	TGTGCCACCAGCATTCTTCACACAGGGTGGTACAATGAGCAGTTCTTC	CATSILHTGWYNEQFF
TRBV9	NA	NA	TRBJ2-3	TGTGCCAGCAGCGTTGCGGGGAACACAGATACGCAGTATTTT	CASSVAGNTDTQYF
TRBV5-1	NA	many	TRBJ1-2	TGCGCCAGCAGCTTGGACAGCCAATTTTATGGCTACACCTTC	CASSLDSQFYGYTF
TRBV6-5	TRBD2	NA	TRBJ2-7	TGTGCCAGCAGTTTTCGAGGAGCGGGATTGGTCTACGAGCAGTACTTC	CASSFRGAGLVYEQYF